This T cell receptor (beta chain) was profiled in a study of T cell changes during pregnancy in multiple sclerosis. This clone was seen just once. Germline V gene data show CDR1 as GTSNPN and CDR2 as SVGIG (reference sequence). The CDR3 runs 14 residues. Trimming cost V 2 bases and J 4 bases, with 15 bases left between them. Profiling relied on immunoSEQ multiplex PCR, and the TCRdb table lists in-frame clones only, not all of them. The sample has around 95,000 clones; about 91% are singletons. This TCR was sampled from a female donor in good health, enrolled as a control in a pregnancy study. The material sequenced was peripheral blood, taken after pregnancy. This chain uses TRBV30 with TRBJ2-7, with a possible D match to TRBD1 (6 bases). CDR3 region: CAWSRGSSGYEQYF. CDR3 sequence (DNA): TGTGCCTGGAGTAGGGGGAGTTCCGGGTACGAGCAGTACTTC.